These T cell receptor beta chains were read from a single sample in a study of T cell responses to AZD1222 COVID-19 vaccine. Generated by immunoSEQ multiplex PCR, the TCRdb table keeps only in-frame clones and is missing some. The sample lists more than 120,000 clones; around nine tenths were seen once. The source was peripheral blood, collected 28 days after the second AZD1222 dose. These TCRs come from an adult who received the AZD1222 COVID-19 vaccine. Each CDR3 is given with its conserved first and last residue. A D gene is named only where the DNA matches it firmly. Some rows have no size entry. The others give once, few or many, or a class for an expanded clone.

TRBJ2-3,-,TRBV9,TRBD2,TGTGCCAGCAGCGTAGGACTAGCGGGAGGGCCAGATACGCAGTATTTT,CASSVGLAGGPDTQYF
TRBJ1-5,-,TRBV28,TRBD1,TGTGCCAGCAGTGCACAGGGGGCGGGGGGAACACGGCCCCAGCATTTT,CASSAQGAGGTRPQHF
TRBJ2-1,-,TRBV11-2,TRBD2,TGTGCCAGCAGCCCACTAAGCGGGAGGGGGCGTGAGCAGTTCTTC,CASSPLSGRGREQFF
TRBJ1-2,-,TRBV12-5,TRBD1,TGTGCTAGTGGTTTGAACGGACAGGGGTCCTATGGCTACACCTTC,CASGLNGQGSYGYTF
TRBJ2-2,-,TRBV4-1,TRBD2,TGCGCCAGCAGCCCCGAGCTGGCGGGGGGGCTCACCGGGGAGCTGTTTTTT,CASSPELAGGLTGELFF
TRBJ2-4,-,TRBV28,-,TGTGCCAGCAGTGCAACGGGGACCGGGATTGGGAACATTCAGTACTTC,CASSATGTGIGNIQYF
TRBJ1-5,-,TRBV28,TRBD1,TGTGCCAGCAGTTTGGCAGGGGGATTTGATCAGCCCCAGCATTTT,CASSLAGGFDQPQHF
TRBJ2-1,-,TRBV4-3,-,TGCGCCAGCAGCCAAGATAGAAACACCAATGGGCAGTTCTTC,CASSQDRNTNGQFF
TRBJ1-1,-,TRBV5-1,-,TGCGCCAGCAGCTCCGGCCGGGGAGGCACTGAAGCTTTCTTT,CASSSGRGGTEAFF
TRBJ2-3,few,TRBV7-9,TRBD1,TGTGCCAGCACTTTACAGGGGGCCGCAGATACGCAGTATTTT,CASTLQGAADTQYF
TRBJ1-5,-,TRBV4-2,-,TGTGCCAGCAGCCAAGAAGAGGGCTTCAGCAATCAGCCCCAGCATTTT,CASSQEEGFSNQPQHF
TRBJ2-1,-,TRBV5-4,-,TGTGCCAGCAGCTTGGTGGTGGGGGATAATGAGCAGTTCTTC,CASSLVVGDNEQFF
TRBJ1-1,-,TRBV19,-,TGTGCCAGTAGTACGGACGGCCGGAACACTGAAGCTTTCTTT,CASSTDGRNTEAFF
TRBJ1-1,-,TRBV7-9,-,TGTGCCAGCAGCTCTACAGGGAGGGCGACTGAAGCTTTCTTT,CASSSTGRATEAFF
TRBJ2-2,-,TRBV24-1,TRBD2,TGTGCCACCAGTGATCCGGGACTAGCGGGGGGCACCGGGGAGCTGTTTTTT,CATSDPGLAGGTGELFF